The 12 T cell receptor beta chains presented below share a single source sample, sequenced in a study of early T cells in non-severe SARS-CoV-2 infection. TCRdb re-called the 5' RACE reads through MiXCR, storing one row per CDR3 protein. Of tens of thousands of distinct CDR3 sequences listed, 10% were seen once; the top ten hold around 4.1%. Sequencing was done on a sample of whole blood. The receptors stem from an adult who was a healthcare worker with PCR-confirmed SARS-CoV-2 infection or an uninfected control (not recorded which).

This clonotype has more than one count but fewer than ten. V usage is TRBV4-1 and J usage is TRBJ1-2; perhaps TRBD1 as D (6 bases). Trimming pared 0 bases from V and 3 bases from J, leaving 11 bases between. Germline V gives CDR1 MGHRA, CDR2 YSYEKL. The CDR3 loop spans 15 amino acids. The CDR3 coding sequence is TGCGCCAGCAGCCAAGATCCCCAGGGGCACTATGGCTACACCTTC. This sequence encodes CASSQDPQGHYGYTF.

This clonotype occurred many times. The rearrangement links TRBV5-5 to TRBJ1-4; the D is unclear. V gave up 6 bases and J gave up 8 bases, with 17 bases separating them. The CDR3 is made up of 14 amino acids. Germline CDR1 SGHKS, CDR2 YYEKEE (reference sequence). The CDR3 DNA follows: TGTGCCAGCACCACCCGAGGGCTGAAAGAAAAACTGTTTTTT. Translating gives CASTTRGLKEKLFF. Based on the CDR3 plus reference TRBV5-5 and TRBJ1-4, the full variable domain is DAGVTQSPTHLIKTRGQQVTLRCSPISGHKSVSWYQQVLGQGPQFIFQYYEKEERGRGNFPDRFSARQFPNYSSELNVNALLLGDSALYLCASTTRGLKEKLFFGSGTQLSVL.

This clonotype showed up many times. The chain uses TRBV6-5 and TRBJ2-1; the match to TRBD1 covers 7 bases. J was trimmed by 2 bases and V by 5 bases; bases with no gene match: 6. The CDR3 is 15 amino acids. CDR1 is MNHEY, CDR2 SVGAGI, per germline. For the CDR3, the DNA is TGTGCCAGCAGTAGAACAGGGGACCCCTACAATGAGCAGTTCTTC. Translated, it gives CASSRTGDPYNEQFF.

This clonotype occurred many times. The chain carries TRBV18 and TRBJ1-1; weak D call: TRBD1 (6 bases). CDR3 length equals 18 residues. Deletions cut 1 base from V and 0 bases from J, with 18 bases between. Germline-derived CDR1 and CDR2 are KGHSH and LQKENI. This chain's CDR3 is CASSPQIGQGMMNTEAFF. For the CDR3, the DNA is TGTGCCAGCTCACCACAAATTGGGCAGGGGATGATGAACACTGAAGCTTTCTTT.

This clonotype was picked up a small number of times. The rearrangement uses TRBV5-1 and TRBJ2-1; no clear D. Trimming cost V 1 base and J 4 bases, with 12 bases left between them. The CDR3 runs 15 residues. CDR1 SGHRS and CDR2 YFSETQ come from the germline V gene. The CDR3 DNA reads TGCGCCAGCAGCTTGTTGCGACCGAAATACAATGAGCAGTTCTTC. Its translation: CASSLLRPKYNEQFF.

This clonotype was counted only a few times. This chain links TRBV5-1 with TRBJ2-6; possibly TRBD1 for D (5 bases). Per the germline V gene, CDR1 is SGHRS and CDR2 is YFSETQ. CDR3 length equals 16 residues. V was trimmed by 0 bases and J by 0 bases, leaving 7 bases between them. This CDR3 is CASSLGQISGANVLTF. As DNA, the CDR3 is TGCGCCAGCAGCTTGGGACAGATCTCTGGGGCCAACGTCCTGACTTTC.

In its sample, this clonotype was seen many times. The chain couples TRBV9 to TRBJ1-6; tentative D call: TRBD1 (5 bases). CDR1 and CDR2 (germline): SGDLS, YYNGEE. The CDR3 is made up of 14 amino acids. V was trimmed by 0 bases and J by 6 bases, leaving 7 bases between them. The DNA for the CDR3 is TGTGCCAGCAGCGTAGGTGGGGGTAATTCACCCCTCCACTTT. This sequence encodes CASSVGGGNSPLHF.

A few counts support this clonotype. V gene TRBV20-1 combines with J gene TRBJ2-2; the D gene is possibly TRBD2 (6 bases). The CDR3 length is 16 residues. Trimming shortened V by 5 bases and J by 3 bases, and 19 bases separated the two germline ends. The germline V gene has CDR1 DFQATT and CDR2 SNEGSKA (reference sequence). The CDR3 DNA sequence: TGCAGTGCTTCTCGCGGGGCTTATCTTGACACCGGGGAGCTGTTTTTT. Its protein is CSASRGAYLDTGELFF.

In this sample, this clonotype turned up many times. This chain joins TRBV4-3 and TRBJ1-4; D gene uncertain. CDR1 LGHNA and CDR2 YSLEER come from the germline V gene. With 3 bases removed from V and 0 bases from J, the gap between germline ends came to 11 bases. The CDR3 length is 16 residues. CDR3 in amino acids: CASSQDVFATNEKLFF. CDR3 coding DNA: TGCGCCAGCAGCCAGGATGTTTTTGCAACTAATGAAAAACTGTTTTTT.

This clonotype was observed at least ten times. The chain recombines TRBV5-4 with TRBJ2-5; no clear D gene. V was cut by 4 bases and J by 1 base, with 8 bases left in between. Germline lookup yields CDR1 SGHNT and CDR2 YYREEE (reference sequence). The CDR3 has 13 residues. CDR3 nucleotides: TGTGCCAGCAGCCAGGACCGCCAAGAGACCCAGTACTTC. It encodes CASSQDRQETQYF.

This clonotype came up many times. The chain uses TRBV5-1 and TRBJ2-1; the D is unclear. Trimming shortened V by 1 base and J by 1 base, and 27 bases separated the two germline ends. Germline V gene lookup returns CDR1 SGHRS and CDR2 YFSETQ. This CDR3 has 21 amino acids. The CDR3 DNA follows: TGCGCCAGCAGCTTGTCCCCAACCCGCAGACCCGACCGCTTATCCTACAATGAGCAGTTCTTC. Protein: CASSLSPTRRPDRLSYNEQFF. Combining the CDR3 with reference TRBV5-1 and TRBJ2-1 gives the whole variable domain KAGVTQTPRYLIKTRGQQVTLSCSPISGHRSVSWYQQTPGQGLQFLFEYFSETQRNKGNFPGRFSGRQFSNSRSEMNVSTLELGDSALYLCASSLSPTRRPDRLSYNEQFFGPGTRLTVL.

This clonotype was observed at least ten times. The chain couples TRBV12-3 or TRBV12-4 to TRBJ1-5, with 7 bases matching TRBD1. The CDR3 is 16 amino acids. V was clipped by 5 bases and J by 6 bases; unmatched bases: 13. CDR3: CASSLSRQGGTQPQHF. The CDR3 nucleotides read TGTGCCAGCAGTCTATCCCGACAGGGAGGCACTCAGCCCCAGCATTTT.